This T cell receptor beta chain was obtained from a study of human T cells and chemical hapten exposure. Study at large: Among samples, TCR yields varied mainly because of small differences in pooled library volume.

Stated time point: patch test 3, about 24 weeks after DPC sensitization. Indicated treatment: therapeutic diphenylcyclopropenone sensitization with weekly scalp DPC. Unfractionated whole blood was the source from which total RNA was extracted. As for this clonotype: Since a much larger clone is just one base distant, this may be a read error.

One entry per CDR3 protein results from TCRdb running MiXCR on the RACE reads. The sample includes roughly 200,000 distinct CDR3 sequences, approximately 26% of them seen just once. Germline V lookup: CDR1 SGHTA, CDR2 FQGTGA. There are 12 residues in the CDR3. This chain connects TRBV7-3 to TRBJ2-2; perhaps TRBD1 as D (6 bases). The sequence was obtained from a middle-aged woman with alopecia areata. Some clones in this sample may be carry-over from other donors' samples. The sample in question was whole blood, obtained in connection with sensitization to the hapten diphenylcyclopropenone (DPC). The CDR3 loop is CAGSRQAGELFF. The CDR3 DNA is TGTGCCGGCAGCCGACAGGCCGGGGAGCTGTTTTTT.